Below, 31 T cell receptor beta chains from the same sample are listed, as sequenced in a study of beta chain features in type 1 diabetes. What was sequenced were expressed TCRB transcripts, since all of the isolated RNA had been reverse transcribed. Measured with immunoSEQ multiplex PCR; TCRdb has only the in-frame clones, and not every one. The data contain 220,000 or so clones, around 65% of them singletons. Sequencing input: naive CD4+ T cells from blood. These receptors were taken from a man aged 30-40 years in good health.

This chain joins TRBV29-1 and TRBJ1-5; D is uncertain. CDR1 is SQVTM and CDR2 is ANQGSEA in the germline V gene. Trimming left V 6 bases short and J 3 bases short, with 12 bases between. This CDR3 contains 13 residues. The CDR3 nucleotides are TGCAGCGTCGCTTACGGTTTCAATCAGCCCCAGCATTTT. Translation gives CSVAYGFNQPQHF.

In its sample, this clone was seen a few times. The chain carries TRBV27 and TRBJ2-7; D uncertain. With 3 bases removed from V and 0 bases from J, the gap between germline ends came to 9 bases. Per germline, CDR1 MNHEY and CDR2 SMNVEV (reference sequence). This CDR3 comprises 14 residues. CDR3 loop: CASSFAVSSYEQYF. The CDR3, as DNA: TGTGCCAGCAGTTTCGCCGTGAGCTCCTACGAGCAGTACTTC.

The chain recombines TRBV7-9 with TRBJ2-5; D uncertain. The germline V and J ends were trimmed by 1 base and 5 bases, with 8 bases remaining between them. Germline loops: CDR1 SEHNR, CDR2 FQNEAQ (reference sequence). The CDR3 is 13 residues long. The CDR3 nucleotides read TGTGCCAGCAGCTTAGTCCCCTCGGAGACCCAGTACTTC. The encoded protein is CASSLVPSETQYF. Drawing the rest from reference TRBV7-9 and TRBJ2-5, the complete variable domain is DTGVSQNPRHKITKRGQNVTFRCDPISEHNRLYWYRQTLGQGPEFLTYFQNEAQLEKSRLLSDRFSAERPKGSFSTLEIQRTEQGDSAMYLCASSLVPSETQYFGPGTRLLVL.

V usage is TRBV30 and J usage is TRBJ1-2; the match to TRBD1 covers 10 bases. Germline CDR1 reads GTSNPN; CDR2 reads SVGIG (reference sequence). Trimming took 0 bases from V and 4 from J; bases not matched to a gene: 5. The CDR3 extends over 15 amino acids. CDR3: CAWSVGQGVGYGYTF. The CDR3 DNA is TGTGCCTGGAGTGTAGGACAGGGGGTAGGCTATGGCTACACCTTC.

In regard to this clone: The germline gene is not matched at one end of the junction; a read error may be the cause. The rearrangement uses TRBV9 and TRBJ2-6; tentative D call: TRBD1 (5 bases). Per germline, CDR1 SGDLS and CDR2 YYNGEE. The CDR3 loop spans 16 amino acids. CDR3 residues: CASSASGGAGANVPTF. CDR3 coding DNA: TGTGCCAGCAGCGCCTCCGGTGGAGCTGGGGCCAACGTCCCGACTTTC.

This sequence joins TRBV29-1 and TRBJ1-1, with a weak D call TRBD1 (5 bases). The CDR3 consists of 13 residues. V was pared by 7 bases and J by 1 base, with 13 bases between. Germline lookup yields CDR1 SQVTM and CDR2 ANQGSEA. The CDR3 nucleotides read TGCAGCGGCGCGGGACGGCGGAACACTGAAGCTTTCTTT. Its translation is CSGAGRRNTEAFF.

This chain connects TRBV29-1 to TRBJ1-2, with D perhaps TRBD1 (6 bases). The germline gives CDR1 SQVTM, CDR2 ANQGSEA. Trimming pared 4 bases from V and 3 bases from J, leaving 15 bases between. The CDR3 is 14 amino acids. The chain's CDR3 is CSVVVPGADYGYTF. The DNA of the CDR3 is TGCAGCGTTGTCGTCCCGGGGGCTGACTATGGCTACACCTTC.

The chain employs TRBV27 and TRBJ2-7; 13 bases fit TRBD2. Germline V CDR1 and CDR2: MNHEY, SMNVEV (reference sequence). V trimming: 5 bases; J trimming: 6 bases; junction bases outside the gene matches: 4. The CDR3 sequence is 14 residues long. This chain's CDR3 is CASSRGLAGLEQYF. For the CDR3, the DNA is TGTGCCAGCAGTAGGGGACTAGCGGGACTCGAGCAGTACTTC.

V usage is TRBV9 and J usage is TRBJ1-1; D gene uncertain. This CDR3 comprises 14 residues. The V gene's germline CDR1 is SGDLS and CDR2 YYNGEE. V dropped 4 bases and J dropped 4 bases, with 14 bases sitting between them. This chain's CDR3 is CASSLDPLGTEAFF. As DNA, the CDR3 is TGTGCCAGCAGCCTGGACCCCCTGGGCACTGAAGCTTTCTTT.

The chain combines TRBV15 with TRBJ2-6; 8 bases align to TRBD1. This CDR3 spans 18 amino acids. In germline, CDR1 is LNHNV, CDR2 YYDKDF (reference sequence). With V trimmed by 1 base and J by 0 bases, 5 bases remained unmatched. This chain's CDR3 is CATSRGTGPFSGANVLTF. CDR3 coding DNA: TGTGCCACCAGCAGAGGGACAGGGCCTTTCTCTGGGGCCAACGTCCTGACTTTC.

Only one count was recorded for this clone. The V and J genes are TRBV7-9 and TRBJ2-3, with D perhaps TRBD1 (6 bases). In germline, CDR1 is SEHNR, CDR2 FQNEAQ (reference sequence). The CDR3 consists of 16 residues. V dropped 4 bases and J dropped 0 bases, with 14 bases sitting between them. The CDR3 DNA is TGTGCCAGCAGCTACACAGGGTTTCCTAGCACAGATACGCAGTATTTT. As protein: CASSYTGFPSTDTQYF.

CDR3 nucleotide sequence: TGTGCCAGCAGCGGGCCAACAGGGGCGACCTACGAGCAGTACTTC. Amino acids: CASSGPTGATYEQYF. The rearrangement uses TRBV9 and TRBJ2-7; 7 nucleotides match TRBD1. The V gene's germline CDR1 is SGDLS and CDR2 YYNGEE. J lost 2 bases, V lost 3 bases, and 8 bases had no gene match. This CDR3 is built from 15 residues.

The chain is built from TRBV10-3 and TRBJ1-6; maybe TRBD1 (5 bases). The CDR3 extends over 14 amino acids. V was clipped by 9 bases and J by 7 bases, with 16 bases between them. The V gene's germline CDR1 is ENHRY and CDR2 SYGVKD. In nucleotides, the CDR3 is TGTGCCATAAGAGGCAGGGTGGAGAATTCACCCCTCCACTTT. Amino acid sequence: CAIRGRVENSPLHF.

The chain combines TRBV29-1 with TRBJ2-5, with D possibly TRBD1 on 7 matching bases. This CDR3 region has 12 residues. V lost 8 bases and J 8 bases, leaving 18 bases between the germline ends. Germline CDR1 is SQVTM and CDR2 is ANQGSEA. The CDR3 nucleotides are TGCAGCCCCGTGGGGCAGGGGGGAACCCAGTACTTC. This codes for CSPVGQGGTQYF.

V usage is TRBV29-1 and J usage is TRBJ2-1, with D unclear. Between the trimmed V and J ends, which lost 7 bases and 2 bases, there was a span of 12 bases. Germline-derived CDR1 and CDR2 are SQVTM and ANQGSEA. CDR3 size: 13 residues. The CDR3 is CSASEITYNEQFF. CDR3 coding DNA: TGCAGCGCCTCGGAGATTACCTACAATGAGCAGTTCTTC.

The chain combines TRBV29-1 with TRBJ1-2; TRBD1 matches 7 bases. The CDR3 runs 14 residues. Germline CDR1 and CDR2: SQVTM and ANQGSEA. V lost 7 bases, J lost 6 bases, and 14 bases stayed unmatched. CDR3 sequence reads: CSARGAGLGDGYTF. The CDR3 DNA sequence: TGCAGCGCCAGGGGGGCAGGGCTTGGCGATGGCTACACCTTC.

V usage is TRBV30 and J usage is TRBJ1-5, with D perhaps matching TRBD1 (6 bases). The V and J ends lost 0 bases and 1 base respectively, with 10 bases between them. This CDR3 is built from 15 residues. Germline V gives CDR1 GTSNPN, CDR2 SVGIG (reference sequence). The CDR3 region has the DNA TGTGCCTGGAGTGTATTGAGGGGGAGCAATCAGCCCCAGCATTTT. Protein product: CAWSVLRGSNQPQHF. Drawing the rest from reference TRBV30 and TRBJ1-5, the complete variable domain is SQTIHQWPATLVQPVGSPLSLECTVEGTSNPNLYWYRQAAGRGLQLLFYSVGIGQISSEVPQNLSASRPQDRQFILSSKKLLLSDSGFYLCAWSVLRGSNQPQHFGDGTRLSIL.

The rearrangement links TRBV29-1 to TRBJ2-7, with 7 bases matching TRBD2. Looked up from germline, CDR1 is SQVTM and CDR2 is ANQGSEA. The CDR3 covers 12 residues. The J segment lost 3 bases and the V segment lost 7 bases, leaving 6 bases of the junction unmatched. The CDR3 nucleotides read TGCAGCGCCGCTAGCGGAGACTACGAGCAGTACTTC. Its translation is CSAASGDYEQYF.

This clone has more than one count but fewer than ten. The V gene is TRBV28, the J gene TRBJ2-4, with 8 bases matching TRBD2. The CDR3 sequence is 14 residues long. V was pared by 6 bases and J by 9 bases, with 10 bases of the junction left unmatched. Germline loops: CDR1 MDHEN, CDR2 SYDVKM. The chain's CDR3 is CASSPGTSYSIQYF. The CDR3, as DNA: TGTGCCAGCAGCCCCGGGACTAGTTATAGCATTCAGTACTTC.

In this sample, this clone turned up a few times. V and J are TRBV30 and TRBJ1-1; 8 nucleotides agree with TRBD1. Germline V gene sequence: CDR1 GTSNPN, CDR2 SVGIG (reference sequence). This CDR3 is built from 13 residues. The junction had 4 bases not matched to a gene; V was cut back by 5 bases and J by 2 bases. DNA of the CDR3: TGTGCCTGGGTCGACAGGGGAAACACTGAAGCTTTCTTT. It specifies CAWVDRGNTEAFF.

The chain carries TRBV9 and TRBJ2-2; 14 bases align to TRBD2. This CDR3 is 18 amino acids long. The ends lost 4 bases at V and 7 bases at J; junction bases unmatched: 12. The V gene's germline CDR1 is SGDLS and CDR2 YYNGEE. Here the CDR3 reads CASSPNPGLAGVGGELFF. The CDR3 coding sequence is TGTGCCAGCAGCCCGAACCCGGGACTAGCGGGAGTGGGCGGGGAGCTGTTTTTT.

The chain joins TRBV15 to TRBJ1-6; 9 bases are shared with TRBD1. J lost 2 bases, V lost 0 bases, and 5 bases had no gene match. From germline, CDR1 is LNHNV and CDR2 YYDKDF (reference sequence). The CDR3 contains 18 residues. The CDR3 nucleotides read TGTGCCACCAGCAGAGATGTACAGGGGGCTACCTATAATTCACCCCTCCACTTT. Its translation is CATSRDVQGATYNSPLHF.

The genes are TRBV6-6 and TRBJ2-4, with D perhaps TRBD1 (5 bases). The V end was cut by 2 bases, the J end by 0 bases, with 11 bases between. The germline V gene has CDR1 MNHNY and CDR2 SVGAGI (reference sequence). This CDR3 comprises 16 residues. The CDR3 bases are TGTGCCAGCAGTTACGTGGACACACTAGCCAAAAACATTCAGTACTTC. Translating it yields CASSYVDTLAKNIQYF.

CDR3: CASSELGATGKSYF. CDR3 coding DNA: TGTGCCAGCAGTGAATTAGGGGCAACAGGGAAATCGTACTTC. The gene calls are TRBV25-1 and TRBJ2-7; D might be TRBD1 (6 bases). Trimming removed 1 base from V and 12 bases from J, with 19 bases in between. The CDR3 contains 14 residues. Per the germline V gene, CDR1 is MGHDK and CDR2 is SYGVNS.

This chain joins TRBV5-1 and TRBJ1-4; a possible D gene is TRBD1 (5 bases). The CDR3 runs 15 residues. V shed 0 bases and J shed 0 bases, with 6 bases lying between them. Germline V gives CDR1 SGHRS, CDR2 YFSETQ. The CDR3 nucleotides are TGCGCCAGCAGCTTGGGACAGACAACTAATGAAAAACTGTTTTTT. Its protein product is CASSLGQTTNEKLFF.

In its sample, this clone was seen once. The chain has TRBV7-9 and TRBJ2-2; D remains unclear. The CDR3 consists of 14 residues. V gave up 0 bases and J gave up 0 bases, with 2 bases separating them. Germline V lookup: CDR1 SEHNR, CDR2 FQNEAQ (reference sequence). The CDR3 is CASSLAANTGELFF. CDR3 in DNA: TGTGCCAGCAGCTTAGCGGCGAACACCGGGGAGCTGTTTTTT.

The rearrangement joins TRBV2 to TRBJ2-1, with 7 positions matching TRBD1. The CDR3 runs to 15 residues. V lost 5 bases to trimming and J lost 2 bases; unmatched junction nucleotides: 6. Germline V gene sequence: CDR1 SNHLY, CDR2 FYNNEI. For the CDR3, the DNA is TGTGCCAGCAGTACACAGGGGCCGGCCTACAATGAGCAGTTCTTC. Its protein product is CASSTQGPAYNEQFF.

This chain connects TRBV30 to TRBJ2-1; D might be TRBD2 (6 bases). The germline gives CDR1 GTSNPN, CDR2 SVGIG (reference sequence). The V and J ends lost 2 bases and 10 bases respectively, with 9 bases between them. This CDR3 has 11 residues. The CDR3 DNA reads TGTGCCTGGAGTACTAGCAGAGAGCAGTTCTTC. Amino acid sequence: CAWSTSREQFF.

A few counts support this clone. The chain couples TRBV30 to TRBJ2-1, with no clear D. Trimming took off 0 bases at V and 7 bases at J, with 10 bases between the two ends. CDR3 length: 13 amino acids. Per germline, CDR1 GTSNPN and CDR2 SVGIG (reference sequence). The CDR3 sequence is CAWSVLRKNEQFF. CDR3 DNA: TGTGCCTGGAGTGTACTCAGGAAAAATGAGCAGTTCTTC.

This clone has a handful of counts. The gene calls are TRBV7-9 and TRBJ2-1; D not resolved. The CDR3 has 13 amino acids. The germline V and J ends were trimmed by 0 bases and 7 bases, with 7 bases remaining between them. Germline V lookup: CDR1 SEHNR, CDR2 FQNEAQ (reference sequence). The CDR3 DNA reads TGTGCCAGCAGCTTAGCTGGGAAGAATGAGCAGTTCTTC. Amino acids: CASSLAGKNEQFF.

The chain links TRBV7-2 to TRBJ2-5, with D perhaps matching TRBD2 (6 bases). CDR1 is SGHTA, CDR2 FQGNSA, per germline. There are 13 residues in the CDR3. V lost 5 bases and J lost 4, with 11 bases in between. The CDR3, as DNA: TGTGCCAGCAGCCCTCAAGCGGGAGAGACCCAGTACTTC. It translates to CASSPQAGETQYF.